The 5 T cell receptor beta chains below all came from one sample that was sequenced in a study of T cells in Graves' hyperthyroidism and ophthalmopathy. It was RNA transcripts that yielded the amplified TCR beta CDR3 regions. A first-round RT-PCR of the TCR CDR3 used the HTBI primer set. TCRdb re-called the multiplex PCR reads with MiXCR, one entry per CDR3 protein. The sample holds hundreds of thousands of distinct CDR3 sequences, about 15% seen once. The sample was blood. Receptor source: a woman in her thirties or forties with Graves' ophthalmopathy.

The chain links TRBV13 to TRBJ2-7, with 10 bases fitting TRBD2. Germline CDR1 PRHDT, CDR2 FYEKMQ (reference sequence). The CDR3 spans 16 residues. The V and J ends lost 0 bases and 6 bases, in that order; junction bases with no gene match: 8. CDR3 loop: CASSLGLAGVAGEQYF. In DNA, the CDR3 is TGTGCCAGCAGCTTAGGCCTAGCGGGAGTTGCGGGCGAGCAGTACTTC.

The rearrangement joins TRBV2 to TRBJ2-5, with a possible D match to TRBD2 (5 bases). V lost 3 bases to trimming and J lost 2 bases, with 10 bases between them. CDR1 SNHLY and CDR2 FYNNEI come from the germline V gene. There are 14 residues in the CDR3. CDR3 sequence: CASSESGVQETQYF. CDR3 DNA: TGTGCCAGCAGTGAGAGCGGAGTTCAAGAGACCCAGTACTTC.

This clonotype came up a few times. The gene calls are TRBV19 and TRBJ2-7; 7 nucleotides agree with TRBD2. This CDR3 has 16 residues. Germline V gives CDR1 LNHDA, CDR2 SQIVND (reference sequence). V lost 1 base, J lost 1 base, and 7 bases stayed unmatched. CDR3 sequence (DNA): TGTGCCAGTAGTATAGTTGGCGGGAGCGGGTCCTACGAGCAGTACTTC. Residues: CASSIVGGSGSYEQYF.

This clonotype has at least ten counts. The chain carries TRBV24-1 and TRBJ1-1; maybe TRBD1 (5 bases). Trimming shortened V by 4 bases and J by 10 bases, and 15 bases separated the two germline ends. From germline, CDR1 is KGHDR and CDR2 SFDVKD. The length of the CDR3 is 13 residues. The CDR3 spells CATSDRDSEGAFF. The CDR3 DNA reads as TGTGCCACCAGTGACCGTGACAGCGAGGGAGCTTTCTTT.

The chain is built from TRBV6-1 and TRBJ2-2; 9 nucleotides agree with TRBD1. Looked up from germline, CDR1 is MNHNS and CDR2 is SASEGT. Germline trimming cut 4 bases from V and 1 base from J; bases unmatched to any gene: 10. The CDR3 consists of 18 residues. CDR3 DNA sequence: TGTGCCAGCAGTGGCCGGGACAGGGCCCCTCGGAACACCGGGGAGCTGTTTTTT. Translating gives CASSGRDRAPRNTGELFF.